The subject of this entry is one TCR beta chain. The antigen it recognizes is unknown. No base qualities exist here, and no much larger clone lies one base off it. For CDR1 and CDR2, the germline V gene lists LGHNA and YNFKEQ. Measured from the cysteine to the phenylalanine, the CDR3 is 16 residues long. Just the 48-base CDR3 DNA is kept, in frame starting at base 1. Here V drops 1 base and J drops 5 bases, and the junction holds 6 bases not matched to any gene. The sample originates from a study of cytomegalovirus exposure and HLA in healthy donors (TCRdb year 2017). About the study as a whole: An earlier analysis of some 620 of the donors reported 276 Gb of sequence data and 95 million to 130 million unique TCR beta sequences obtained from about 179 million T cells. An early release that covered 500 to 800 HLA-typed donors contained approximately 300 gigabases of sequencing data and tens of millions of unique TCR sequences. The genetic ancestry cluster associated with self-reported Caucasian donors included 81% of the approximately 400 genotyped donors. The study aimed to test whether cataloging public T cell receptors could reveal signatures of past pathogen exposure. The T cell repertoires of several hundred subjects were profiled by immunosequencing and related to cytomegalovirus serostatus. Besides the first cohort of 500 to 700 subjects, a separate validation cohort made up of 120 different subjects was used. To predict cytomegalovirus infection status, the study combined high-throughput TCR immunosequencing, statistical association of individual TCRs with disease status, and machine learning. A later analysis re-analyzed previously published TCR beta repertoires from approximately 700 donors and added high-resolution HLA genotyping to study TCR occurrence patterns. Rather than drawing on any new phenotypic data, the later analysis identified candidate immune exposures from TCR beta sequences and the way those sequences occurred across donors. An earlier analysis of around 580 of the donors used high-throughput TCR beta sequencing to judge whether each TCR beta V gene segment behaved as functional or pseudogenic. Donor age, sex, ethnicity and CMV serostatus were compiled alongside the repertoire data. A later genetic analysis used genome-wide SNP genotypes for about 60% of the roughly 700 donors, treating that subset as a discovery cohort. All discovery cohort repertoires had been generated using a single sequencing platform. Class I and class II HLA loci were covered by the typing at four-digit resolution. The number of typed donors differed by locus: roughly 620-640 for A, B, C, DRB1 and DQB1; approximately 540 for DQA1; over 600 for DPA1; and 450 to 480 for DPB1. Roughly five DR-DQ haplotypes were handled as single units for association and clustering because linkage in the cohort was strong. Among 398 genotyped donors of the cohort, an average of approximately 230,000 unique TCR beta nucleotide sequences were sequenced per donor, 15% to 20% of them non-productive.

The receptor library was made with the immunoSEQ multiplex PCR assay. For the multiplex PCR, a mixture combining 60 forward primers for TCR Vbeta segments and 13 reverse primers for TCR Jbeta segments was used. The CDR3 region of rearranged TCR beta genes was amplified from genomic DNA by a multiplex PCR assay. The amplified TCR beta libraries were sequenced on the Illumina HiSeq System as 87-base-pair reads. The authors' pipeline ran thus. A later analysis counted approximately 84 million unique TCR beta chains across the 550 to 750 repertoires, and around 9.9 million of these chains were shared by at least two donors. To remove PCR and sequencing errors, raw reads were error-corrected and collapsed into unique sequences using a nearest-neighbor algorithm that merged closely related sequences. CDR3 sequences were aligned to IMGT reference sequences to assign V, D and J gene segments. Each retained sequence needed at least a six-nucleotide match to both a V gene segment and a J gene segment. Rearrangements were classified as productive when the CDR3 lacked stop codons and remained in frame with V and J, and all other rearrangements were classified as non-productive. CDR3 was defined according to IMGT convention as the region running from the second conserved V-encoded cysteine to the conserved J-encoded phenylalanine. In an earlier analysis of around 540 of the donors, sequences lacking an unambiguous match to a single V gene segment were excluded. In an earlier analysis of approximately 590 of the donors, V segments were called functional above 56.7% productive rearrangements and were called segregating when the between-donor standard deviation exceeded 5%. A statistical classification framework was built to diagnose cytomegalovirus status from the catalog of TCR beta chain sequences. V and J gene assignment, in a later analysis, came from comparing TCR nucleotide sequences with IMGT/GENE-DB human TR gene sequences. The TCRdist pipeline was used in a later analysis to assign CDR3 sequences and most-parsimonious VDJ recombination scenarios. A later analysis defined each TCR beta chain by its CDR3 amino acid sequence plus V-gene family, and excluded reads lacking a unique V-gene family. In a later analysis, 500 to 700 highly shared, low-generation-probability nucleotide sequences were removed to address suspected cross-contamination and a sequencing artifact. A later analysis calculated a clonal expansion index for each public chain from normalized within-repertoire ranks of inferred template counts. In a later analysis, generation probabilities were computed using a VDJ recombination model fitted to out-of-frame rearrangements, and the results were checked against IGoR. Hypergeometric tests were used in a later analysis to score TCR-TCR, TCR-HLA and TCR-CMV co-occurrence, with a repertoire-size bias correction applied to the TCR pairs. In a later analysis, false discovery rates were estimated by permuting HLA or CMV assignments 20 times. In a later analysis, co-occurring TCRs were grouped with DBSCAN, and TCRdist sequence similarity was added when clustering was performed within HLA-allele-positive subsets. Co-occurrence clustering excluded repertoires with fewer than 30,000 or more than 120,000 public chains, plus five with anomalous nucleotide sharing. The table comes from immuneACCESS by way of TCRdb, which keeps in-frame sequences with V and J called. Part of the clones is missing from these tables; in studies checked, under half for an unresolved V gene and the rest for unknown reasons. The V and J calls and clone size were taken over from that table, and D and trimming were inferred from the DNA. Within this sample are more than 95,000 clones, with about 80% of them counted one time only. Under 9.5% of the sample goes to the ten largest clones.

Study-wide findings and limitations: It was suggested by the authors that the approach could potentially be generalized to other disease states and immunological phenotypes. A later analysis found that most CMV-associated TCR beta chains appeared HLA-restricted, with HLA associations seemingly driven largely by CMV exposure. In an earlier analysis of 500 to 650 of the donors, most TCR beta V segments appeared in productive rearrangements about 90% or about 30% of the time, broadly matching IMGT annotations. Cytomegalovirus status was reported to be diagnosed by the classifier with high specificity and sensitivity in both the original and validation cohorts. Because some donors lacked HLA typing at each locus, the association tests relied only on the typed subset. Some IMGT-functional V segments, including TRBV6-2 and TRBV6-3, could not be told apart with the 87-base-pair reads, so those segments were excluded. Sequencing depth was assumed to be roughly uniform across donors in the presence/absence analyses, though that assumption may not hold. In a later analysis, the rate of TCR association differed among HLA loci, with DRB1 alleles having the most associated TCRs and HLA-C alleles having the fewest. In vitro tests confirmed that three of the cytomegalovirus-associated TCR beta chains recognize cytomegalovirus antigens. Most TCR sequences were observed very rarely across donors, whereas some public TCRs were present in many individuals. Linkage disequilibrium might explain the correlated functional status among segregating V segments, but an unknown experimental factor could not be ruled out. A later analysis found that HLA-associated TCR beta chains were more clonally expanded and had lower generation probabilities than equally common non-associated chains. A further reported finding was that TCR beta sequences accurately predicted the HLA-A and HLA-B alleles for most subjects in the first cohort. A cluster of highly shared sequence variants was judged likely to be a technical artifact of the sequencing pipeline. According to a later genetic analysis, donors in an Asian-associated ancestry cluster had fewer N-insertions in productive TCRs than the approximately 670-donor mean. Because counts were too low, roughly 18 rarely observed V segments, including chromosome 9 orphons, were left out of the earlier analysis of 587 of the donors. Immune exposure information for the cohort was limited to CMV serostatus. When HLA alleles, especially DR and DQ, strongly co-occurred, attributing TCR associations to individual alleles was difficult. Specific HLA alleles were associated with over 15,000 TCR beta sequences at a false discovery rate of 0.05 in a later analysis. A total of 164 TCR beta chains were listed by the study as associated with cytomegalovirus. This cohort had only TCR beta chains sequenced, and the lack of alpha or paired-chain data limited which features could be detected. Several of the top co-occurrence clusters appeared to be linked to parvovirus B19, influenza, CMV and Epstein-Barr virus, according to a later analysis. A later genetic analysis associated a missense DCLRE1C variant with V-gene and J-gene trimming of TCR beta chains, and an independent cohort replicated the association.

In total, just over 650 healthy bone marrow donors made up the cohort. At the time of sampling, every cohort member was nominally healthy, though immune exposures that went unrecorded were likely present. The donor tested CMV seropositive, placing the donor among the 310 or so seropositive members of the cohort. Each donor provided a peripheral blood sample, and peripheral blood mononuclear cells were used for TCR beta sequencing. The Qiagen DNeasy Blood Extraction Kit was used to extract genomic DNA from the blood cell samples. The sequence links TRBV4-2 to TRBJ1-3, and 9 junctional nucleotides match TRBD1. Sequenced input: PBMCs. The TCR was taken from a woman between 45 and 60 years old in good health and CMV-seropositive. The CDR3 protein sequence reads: CASSQAGTGQRNTIYF. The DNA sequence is TGTGCCAGCAGCCAAGCGGGGACAGGGCAGAGAAACACCATATATTTT.